Presented here are 32 T cell receptor beta chains from one specimen sequenced in a study of T cells in Graves' hyperthyroidism and ophthalmopathy. The CDR3 regions of TCR beta were amplified from RNA transcripts. The study used the HTBI primer set for a first-round RT-PCR of the TCR CDR3. TCRdb used MiXCR to reprocess the multiplex PCR reads, holding one entry per CDR3 protein. This table holds fewer than 250,000 distinct CDR3 sequences, almost 25% found once. Sequences were obtained from blood. The receptors derive from a middle-aged woman with Graves' ophthalmopathy.

This clonotype was counted a few times. The rearrangement uses TRBV7-3 and TRBJ2-5, with TRBD2 matching 8 bases. Trimming took 5 bases from V and 5 from J; bases not matched to a gene: 10. The germline V gene has CDR1 SGHTA and CDR2 FQGTGA. The CDR3 has 15 amino acids. The CDR3 nucleotides are TGTGCCAGCAGCCCGGGGGGGCAGGGAGACGAGACCCAGTACTTC. Translation gives CASSPGGQGDETQYF.

Many counts were recorded for this clonotype. The J gene is TRBJ2-2, the V gene TRBV11-1; a possible D gene is TRBD2 (5 bases). Trimming shortened V by 6 bases and J by 0 bases, and 14 bases separated the two germline ends. This CDR3 spans 16 amino acids. CDR1 and CDR2 from the germline V gene are SGHAT and FQDESV (reference sequence). Here the CDR3 reads CASSYALASNTGELFF. The CDR3 nucleotides are TGTGCCAGCAGTTATGCTTTAGCGTCGAACACCGGGGAGCTGTTTTTT.

This clonotype was counted ten times or more. V and J are TRBV20-1 and TRBJ2-7, with 7 bases matching TRBD2. Germline V gene lookup returns CDR1 DFQATT and CDR2 SNEGSKA (reference sequence). This CDR3 is 14 amino acids long. J gave up 3 bases and V 4 bases, and 9 bases lay outside the gene matches. This chain's CDR3 is CSATDRLAFYEQYF. DNA of the CDR3: TGCAGTGCTACCGACAGACTAGCTTTCTACGAGCAGTACTTC.

The chain couples TRBV12-3 or TRBV12-4 to TRBJ2-5; 10 nucleotides line up with TRBD2. CDR3 length equals 14 residues. Trimming removed 8 bases from V and 10 bases from J; junction bases left unmatched: 13. CDR3 region: CASGRSSGRGDQYF. The CDR3 DNA reads TGTGCCAGCGGGAGGTCTAGCGGGAGAGGGGACCAGTACTTC.

This clonotype was counted many times. The chain employs TRBV27 and TRBJ2-7, with D possibly being TRBD2 (5 bases). The CDR3 spans 16 residues. The germline gives CDR1 MNHEY, CDR2 SMNVEV (reference sequence). Trimming cost V 8 bases and J 0 bases, with 20 bases left between them. In DNA, the CDR3 is TGTGCCAGCGCCCCCCCGGAGCGGTACCTCTCCTACGAGCAGTACTTC. It translates to CASAPPERYLSYEQYF.

The J gene is TRBJ2-7, the V gene TRBV15; TRBD1 aligns across 10 bases. The J segment lost 0 bases and the V segment lost 5 bases, leaving 10 bases of the junction unmatched. Germline V gives CDR1 LNHNV, CDR2 YYDKDF (reference sequence). The CDR3 length is 17 residues. The CDR3 sequence: CATSSGTGASTSYEQYF. The CDR3 DNA reads as TGTGCCACCAGCTCCGGGACAGGGGCCTCCACCTCCTACGAGCAGTACTTC.

The V call is TRBV12-3 or TRBV12-4, the J call TRBJ2-7, with D possibly being TRBD1 (6 bases). V was shortened by 3 bases and J by 3 bases, with 15 bases between the two germline ends. CDR3 length: 15 residues. CDR3 region: CASSLGARGHYEQYF. The CDR3 nucleotides read TGTGCCAGCAGTTTGGGGGCCCGGGGTCACTACGAGCAGTACTTC.

This clonotype occurred a few times. This rearrangement joins TRBV29-1 to TRBJ2-5; 9 bases fit TRBD1. Germline assignment: CDR1 SQVTM and CDR2 ANQGSEA. With 5 bases clipped from V and 2 bases from J, the junction kept 9 bases outside the gene matches. CDR3 size: 15 residues. The CDR3 region is CSVSQTGGRQETQYF. The CDR3 region has the DNA TGCAGCGTTAGTCAGACAGGGGGGCGTCAAGAGACCCAGTACTTC.

In this sample, this clonotype turned up many times. The CDR3 spells CSASDGDTYEQYF. DNA for the CDR3: TGCAGTGCTAGTGACGGGGACACTTACGAGCAGTACTTC. The rearrangement joins TRBV20-1 to TRBJ2-7, with D maybe TRBD1 (6 bases). Trimming removed 3 bases from V and 4 bases from J, with 13 bases in between. Per the germline V gene, CDR1 is DFQATT and CDR2 is SNEGSKA (reference sequence). This CDR3 spans 13 amino acids.

This clonotype has a count of ten or more. A read error may produce the germline difference seen at one junction end. The chain uses TRBV6-1 and TRBJ1-2, with D uncertain. This CDR3 region has 13 residues. The V gene's germline CDR1 is MNHNS and CDR2 SASEGT. The CDR3 loop is CASGEGLDYGYTF. The CDR3 region has the DNA TGTGCCAGCGGTGAAGGGTTAGACTATGGCTACACCTTC.

This clonotype showed up many times. This sequence joins TRBV28 and TRBJ2-4, with D perhaps matching TRBD2 (6 bases). The CDR3 has 15 amino acids. Germline CDR1 is MDHEN and CDR2 is SYDVKM. Trimming took off 6 bases at V and 5 bases at J, with 17 bases between the two ends. The DNA for the CDR3 is TGTGCCAGCAGAAGCCGGGACTTCGGACAAAACATTCAGTACTTC. It codes for CASRSRDFGQNIQYF.

The gene calls are TRBV12-3 or TRBV12-4 and TRBJ1-2, with D maybe TRBD1 (6 bases). V was trimmed by 6 bases and J by 2 bases, leaving 13 bases between them. This CDR3 has 14 residues. The CDR3 DNA sequence: TGTGCCAGCAGGACCCAGGGGAGGAACTATGGCTACACCTTC. It translates to CASRTQGRNYGYTF.

The chain is built from TRBV11-2 and TRBJ1-3, with D possibly matching TRBD1 (5 bases). Germline CDR1 and CDR2: SGHAT and FQNNGV. V was pared by 2 bases and J by 0 bases, with 14 bases between. The CDR3 is made up of 17 amino acids. CDR3 in amino acids: CASSLTTGDFSGNTIYF. The CDR3 region has the DNA TGTGCCAGCAGCTTAACTACAGGCGATTTCTCTGGAAACACCATATATTTT. The full variable domain, its missing parts supplied by reference TRBV11-2 and TRBJ1-3, is EAGVAQSPRYKIIEKRQSVAFWCNPISGHATLYWYQQILGQGPKLLIQFQNNGVVDDSQLPKDRFSAERLKGVDSTLKIQPAKLEDSAVYLCASSLTTGDFSGNTIYFGEGSWLTVV.

J is TRBJ1-1 and V is TRBV12-3 or TRBV12-4, with TRBD1 matching over 8 bases. Unmatched junction bases numbered 7, after V lost 6 bases and J lost 1 base. The CDR3 length is 15 residues. The CDR3 DNA is TGTGCCAGCAGACAGACAGGGGTGGAGAACACTGAAGCTTTCTTT. Amino acid sequence: CASRQTGVENTEAFF.

This clonotype has ten or more counts. The rearrangement uses TRBV20-1 and TRBJ1-3; D is ambiguous. Per the germline V gene, CDR1 is DFQATT and CDR2 is SNEGSKA (reference sequence). This CDR3 contains 13 residues. V lost 5 bases, J lost 0 bases, and 8 bases lay in between. Here the CDR3 DNA reads TGCAGTGCTCGACCGATCTCTGGAAACACCATATATTTT. It codes for CSARPISGNTIYF.

In its sample, this clonotype was seen many times. The CDR3 reads CASRLVGLWTEAFF. CDR3 nucleotide sequence: TGTGCCAGCAGGTTAGTGGGTTTGTGGACTGAAGCTTTCTTT. This chain connects TRBV28 to TRBJ1-1, with D uncertain. From germline, CDR1 is MDHEN and CDR2 SYDVKM. With 6 bases removed from V and 5 bases from J, the gap between germline ends came to 16 bases. The CDR3 has 14 amino acids. Supplemented by reference TRBV28 and TRBJ1-1, the full variable domain reads DVKVTQSSRYLVKRTGEKVFLECVQDMDHENMFWYRQDPGLGLRLIYFSYDVKMKEKGDIPEGYSVSREKKERFSLILESASTNQTSMYLCASRLVGLWTEAFFGQGTRLTVV.

There are many counts of this clonotype. V is TRBV6-5 and J is TRBJ2-5, with 11 bases aligning to TRBD2. Trimming at V came to 2 bases and at J to 3 bases, leaving 5 bases not matched to a gene. Germline loops: CDR1 MNHEY, CDR2 SVGAGI. The CDR3 sequence is 16 residues long. This chain's CDR3 is CASSYVPGLAEETQYF. CDR3 nucleotides: TGTGCCAGCAGTTACGTACCGGGACTAGCGGAAGAGACCCAGTACTTC.

This clonotype was observed a handful of times. V is TRBV30 and J is TRBJ1-2, with 8 nucleotides matching TRBD1. This CDR3 has 13 amino acids. The ends lost 1 base at V and 2 bases at J; junction bases unmatched: 0. Looked up from germline, CDR1 is GTSNPN and CDR2 is SVGIG (reference sequence). This chain's CDR3 is CAWSGTGNYGYTF. CDR3 coding DNA: TGTGCCTGGAGTGGGACAGGGAACTATGGCTACACCTTC.

There are many counts of this clonotype. The rearrangement joins TRBV19 to TRBJ1-3; D uncertain. Germline V CDR1 and CDR2: LNHDA, SQIVND (reference sequence). The CDR3 totals 16 residues. Between the trimmed V and J ends, which lost 6 bases and 0 bases, there was a span of 15 bases. The CDR3 sequence is CASSIGPAFSGNTIYF. The CDR3 coding sequence is TGTGCCAGTAGCATTGGACCGGCTTTCTCTGGAAACACCATATATTTT.

This clonotype was observed many times. The V and J genes are TRBV4-1 and TRBJ1-1; TRBD1 is a possible D gene (5 bases). Germline V gene data show CDR1 as MGHRA and CDR2 as YSYEKL. The V and J ends lost 1 base and 3 bases respectively, with 9 bases between them. The CDR3 covers 14 residues. CDR3 nucleotide sequence: TGCGCCAGCAGCCAAGGGTGGGGCTACACTGAAGCTTTCTTT. Amino acid sequence: CASSQGWGYTEAFF.

The chain employs TRBV10-2 and TRBJ1-5; 7 bases match TRBD1. The CDR3 runs to 13 residues. V gave up 4 bases and J gave up 9 bases; unmatched junction bases: 6. Germline assignment: CDR1 WSHSY and CDR2 SAAADI. The CDR3 DNA sequence: TGCGCCAGCAGTGCCGGGACAGTCTTGCCCCAGCATTTT. Its protein is CASSAGTVLPQHF.

The V gene is TRBV11-2, the J gene TRBJ2-5; 9 bases match TRBD2. Germline CDR1 and CDR2: SGHAT and FQNNGV. There are 17 residues in the CDR3. The ends lost 1 base at V and 5 bases at J; junction bases unmatched: 11. CDR3 DNA: TGTGCCAGCAGCTTAGTTCTAGGCGGGGGGGGTCGGGAGACCCAGTACTTC. Protein sequence: CASSLVLGGGGRETQYF.

The chain is built from TRBV20-1 and TRBJ2-6, with D perhaps matching TRBD2 (5 bases). V lost 4 bases and J 0 bases, leaving 10 bases between the germline ends. The CDR3 runs to 15 residues. Per germline, CDR1 DFQATT and CDR2 SNEGSKA (reference sequence). CDR3 in amino acids: CSANRGTSGANVLTF. CDR3 coding DNA: TGCAGTGCTAATCGGGGAACCTCTGGGGCCAACGTCCTGACTTTC.

The rearrangement uses TRBV12-3 or TRBV12-4 and TRBJ2-5; 10 nucleotides agree with TRBD2. This CDR3 has 15 residues. After removal of 6 bases from V and 2 bases from J, the junction contained 6 bases not matched to a gene. The CDR3 DNA sequence: TGTGCCAGCAGCCACCGGACTAGCGGACAAGAGACCCAGTACTTC. Its protein product is CASSHRTSGQETQYF.

A few counts support this clonotype. This chain uses TRBV7-9 with TRBJ1-2; D is unresolved. Germline CDR1 SEHNR, CDR2 FQNEAQ (reference sequence). V lost 5 bases to trimming and J lost 3 bases, with 13 bases between them. This CDR3 region has 14 residues. The CDR3 region is CASSPPWGDYGYTF. CDR3 nucleotide sequence: TGTGCCAGCAGCCCCCCCTGGGGTGACTATGGCTACACCTTC.

This clonotype occurred many times. The CDR3 DNA follows: TGCAGCGTTGAACGCCGGGCTACCTATGGCTACACCTTC. Translated: CSVERRATYGYTF. The chain is built from TRBV29-1 and TRBJ1-2; D ambiguous. CDR3 length: 13 amino acids. CDR1 is SQVTM and CDR2 is ANQGSEA in the germline V gene. The ends were cut back, 2 bases at V and 4 bases at J, with 11 bases in the middle.

Many counts were recorded for this clonotype. J is TRBJ2-5 and V is TRBV7-2; D remains ambiguous. V gave up 5 bases and J gave up 5 bases, with 12 bases separating them. The CDR3 is made up of 13 amino acids. Looked up from germline, CDR1 is SGHTA and CDR2 is FQGNSA. The CDR3 DNA is TGTGCCAGCAGCCTACAAACCCGGGAGACCCAGTACTTC. This translates into CASSLQTRETQYF.

Ten or more counts support this clonotype. The rearrangement links TRBV28 to TRBJ2-5, with a tentative D call TRBD2 (5 bases). The CDR3 loop spans 13 amino acids. V lost 5 bases, J lost 1 base, and 8 bases lay in between. Per the germline V gene, CDR1 is MDHEN and CDR2 is SYDVKM. CDR3 sequence reads: CASSTSSQETQYF. The CDR3 bases are TGTGCCAGCAGTACTAGTTCCCAAGAGACCCAGTACTTC.

This clonotype has ten or more counts. The rearrangement links TRBV12-3 or TRBV12-4 to TRBJ1-5, with a tentative D call TRBD1 (5 bases). This CDR3 spans 15 amino acids. Trimming took off 6 bases at V and 5 bases at J, with 17 bases between the two ends. The CDR3 region is CASRPAGRLDQPQHF. The DNA of the CDR3 is TGTGCCAGCAGGCCCGCAGGGAGGTTGGATCAGCCCCAGCATTTT.

The chain is built from TRBV6-1 and TRBJ2-5, with D possibly being TRBD1 (6 bases). Per germline, CDR1 MNHNS and CDR2 SASEGT. Trimming pared 7 bases from V and 2 bases from J, leaving 11 bases between. The CDR3 is 13 residues long. CDR3 nucleotides: TGTGCCAGCACCCCGACAGGACAAGAGACCCAGTACTTC. This translates into CASTPTGQETQYF.

The chain uses TRBV20-1 and TRBJ1-1, with D maybe TRBD1 (5 bases). CDR1 and CDR2 from the germline V gene are DFQATT and SNEGSKA (reference sequence). Trimming took 6 bases from V and 3 from J, leaving 11 bases between them. The CDR3 has 12 amino acids. CDR3 residues: CSALGPDTEAFF. The CDR3 DNA reads TGCAGTGCCCTGGGACCGGACACTGAAGCTTTCTTT.

This clonotype came up many times. V and J are TRBV6-5 and TRBJ2-3; 11 positions agree with TRBD2. This CDR3 is 16 amino acids long. Germline V lookup: CDR1 MNHEY, CDR2 SVGAGI. V gave up 0 bases and J gave up 2 bases; unmatched junction bases: 1. The CDR3 region is CASSYSGLAVTDTQYF. For the CDR3, the DNA is TGTGCCAGCAGTTACTCGGGACTAGCGGTCACAGATACGCAGTATTTT.